The entry below describes one T cell receptor beta chain. The data derive from a study of blood T cell repertoires in COVID-19. J was trimmed by 5 bases and V by 3 bases; bases with no gene match: 3. The CDR3 loop spans 16 amino acids. Germline CDR1 reads MNHEY; CDR2 reads SVGAGI. Only in-frame clones appear in the TCRdb table, and some are missing; sequencing was by immunoSEQ multiplex PCR. The data contain some 270,000 clones, 85% to 95% of them singletons. The chain carries TRBV6-5 and TRBJ2-1; the match to TRBD2 covers 14 bases. The sequencing sample was made of PBMCs or T cells enriched from blood (not recorded which). The sequence came from a man aged 40-55 years who had been exposed to COVID-19. The CDR3 DNA reads as TGTGCCAGCAGTTATCGGGGACTAGCGGGGGACAATGAGCAGTTCTTC. This translates into CASSYRGLAGDNEQFF.